Listed here are 23 T cell receptor beta chains from one sample, sequenced in a study of OX40 agonist ivuxolimab in advanced cancers. Repertoires were generated with immunoSEQ multiplex PCR, while TCRdb's copy carries only in-frame clones and drops some. The sample records over 30,000 clones, approximately 80% being singletons. The input for sequencing was CD4+ or CD8+ T cells sorted from blood, taken in a trial of the OX40 agonist ivuxolimab. These receptors originate from an adult with an advanced solid tumor such as melanoma, head and neck, liver or kidney cancer.

This chain connects TRBV2 to TRBJ2-7; either TRBD1 or TRBD2 may fit D (6 bases each). The CDR3 is made up of 16 amino acids. The germline V and J ends were trimmed by 3 bases and 6 bases, with 21 bases remaining between them. Germline V CDR1 and CDR2: SNHLY, FYNNEI. The CDR3 DNA sequence: TGTGCCAGCAGTGAGGGGGGCAGCATCCTTCTAGGCGAGCAGTACTTC. It specifies CASSEGGSILLGEQYF. The full variable domain, in which reference TRBV2 and TRBJ2-7 provide the parts outside the CDR3, is EPEVTQTPSHQVTQMGQEVILRCVPISNHLYFYWYRQILGQKVEFLVSFYNNEISEKSEIFDDQFSVERPDGSNFTLKIRSTKLEDSAMYFCASSEGGSILLGEQYFGPGTRLTVT.

The rearrangement uses TRBV7-9 and TRBJ2-1; D may be TRBD2 (7 bases). Germline V gene sequence: CDR1 SEHNR, CDR2 FQNEAQ (reference sequence). This CDR3 comprises 15 residues. V was cut by 2 bases and J by 7 bases, with 15 bases left in between. CDR3 in amino acids: CASSLRRGPTNEQFF. The CDR3 region has the DNA TGTGCCAGCAGCTTAAGGCGGGGGCCTACTAATGAGCAGTTCTTC.

The rearrangement joins TRBV28 to TRBJ2-7; weak D call: TRBD2 (5 bases). This CDR3 is 13 amino acids long. The V and J ends lost 4 bases and 0 bases respectively, with 7 bases between them. The V gene's germline CDR1 is MDHEN and CDR2 SYDVKM. The CDR3 spells CASSWESSYEQYF. CDR3 bases: TGTGCCAGCAGTTGGGAGAGCTCCTACGAGCAGTACTTC.

This sequence joins TRBV6-1 and TRBJ2-7; 9 bases fit TRBD2. V trimming: 5 bases; J trimming: 4 bases; junction bases outside the gene matches: 3. Germline-derived CDR1 and CDR2 are MNHNS and SASEGT. This CDR3 spans 13 amino acids. The CDR3 sequence: CASSLAGPYEQYF. The CDR3 DNA reads as TGTGCCAGCAGTCTAGCGGGACCTTACGAGCAGTACTTC.

The table lists this clone with a count of one. J is TRBJ2-2 and V is TRBV4-3; the D gene is possibly TRBD2 (6 bases). The CDR3 runs 16 residues. Trimming cost V 0 bases and J 1 base, with 9 bases left between them. Looked up from germline, CDR1 is LGHNA and CDR2 is YSLEER. The CDR3 sequence is CASSQDSGLNTGELFF. The CDR3 DNA follows: TGCGCCAGCAGCCAAGATAGCGGACTGAACACCGGGGAGCTGTTTTTT.

The chain has TRBV9 and TRBJ1-3; the D is unclear. The CDR3 extends over 15 amino acids. Germline V gene lookup returns CDR1 SGDLS and CDR2 YYNGEE. The V end was cut by 0 bases, the J end by 0 bases, with 7 bases between. In DNA, the CDR3 is TGTGCCAGCAGCGTAGGAGGAAGCTCTGGAAACACCATATATTTT. Translating it yields CASSVGGSSGNTIYF. Full variable domain (remainder filled in from reference TRBV9 and TRBJ1-3): DSGVTQTPKHLITATGQRVTLRCSPRSGDLSVYWYQQSLDQGLQFLIQYYNGEERAKGNILERFSAQQFPDLHSELNLSSLELGDSALYFCASSVGGSSGNTIYFGEGSWLTVV.

This chain uses TRBV30 with TRBJ2-5; the D is unclear. Germline assignment: CDR1 GTSNPN and CDR2 SVGIG (reference sequence). The CDR3 is 15 residues long. The V and J ends lost 3 bases and 2 bases respectively, with 16 bases between them. The CDR3 DNA sequence: TGTGCCTGGAGCCCGGGTGACCAGCTACAAGAGACCCAGTACTTC. This codes for CAWSPGDQLQETQYF.

V and J are TRBV9 and TRBJ1-2, with D uncertain. V lost 3 bases to trimming and J lost 1 base, with 16 bases between them. Germline-derived CDR1 and CDR2 are SGDLS and YYNGEE. This CDR3 is built from 16 residues. The CDR3 sequence: CASSGLGGGVNYGYTF. The CDR3 DNA sequence: TGTGCCAGCAGCGGACTAGGAGGTGGCGTTAACTATGGCTACACCTTC. Combining the CDR3 with reference TRBV9 and TRBJ1-2 gives the whole variable domain DSGVTQTPKHLITATGQRVTLRCSPRSGDLSVYWYQQSLDQGLQFLIQYYNGEERAKGNILERFSAQQFPDLHSELNLSSLELGDSALYFCASSGLGGGVNYGYTFGSGTRLTVV.

In the case of this clone: The junction and the germline gene differ at one end; a read error may be behind it. CDR3 bases: TGTGCCAGCAGTGAAGACCTCCGGGACAGCCCCTTC. It encodes CASSEDLRDSPF. This chain connects TRBV2 to TRBJ1-2, with 7 bases matching TRBD1. CDR3 length: 12 residues. Germline V gene lookup returns CDR1 SNHLY and CDR2 FYNNEI. The full variable domain, completed using reference TRBV2 and TRBJ1-2, is EPEVTQTPSHQVTQMGQEVILRCVPISNHLYFYWYRQILGQKVEFLVSFYNNEISEKSEIFDDQFSVERPDGSNFTLKIRSTKLEDSAMYFCASSEDLRDSPFGSGTRLTVV.

This clone has only one observation. The chain joins TRBV7-9 to TRBJ2-5; TRBD1 might be the D (6 bases). Between the trimmed V and J ends, which lost 2 bases and 3 bases, there was a span of 13 bases. The CDR3 consists of 15 residues. The V gene's germline CDR1 is SEHNR and CDR2 FQNEAQ (reference sequence). CDR3 bases: TGTGCCAGCAGCTTACTAATAGGACAGAAAGAGACCCAGTACTTC. Translation gives CASSLLIGQKETQYF. Complete variable domain (other parts from reference TRBV7-9 and TRBJ2-5): DTGVSQNPRHKITKRGQNVTFRCDPISEHNRLYWYRQTLGQGPEFLTYFQNEAQLEKSRLLSDRFSAERPKGSFSTLEIQRTEQGDSAMYLCASSLLIGQKETQYFGPGTRLLVL.

The genes are TRBV19 and TRBJ2-2; 9 nucleotides match TRBD2. The CDR3 has 17 residues. Trimming removed 0 bases from V and 2 bases from J; junction bases left unmatched: 4. Germline loops: CDR1 LNHDA, CDR2 SQIVND (reference sequence). The CDR3, as DNA: TGTGCCAGTAGTATAGATACTAGCGGGTTTAACACCGGGGAGCTGTTTTTT. It encodes CASSIDTSGFNTGELFF.

The chain combines TRBV27 with TRBJ2-1, with D possibly being TRBD1 or TRBD2 (5 bases each). The germline V gene has CDR1 MNHEY and CDR2 SMNVEV (reference sequence). The CDR3 has 12 residues. Trimming removed 4 bases from V and 9 bases from J, with 10 bases in between. CDR3 loop: CASSSVGAEQFF. The DNA of the CDR3 is TGTGCCAGCAGTTCTGTCGGGGCTGAGCAGTTCTTC.

The J gene is TRBJ2-5, the V gene TRBV19, with a weak D call TRBD1 (6 bases). CDR3 length: 16 amino acids. Germline CDR1 LNHDA, CDR2 SQIVND (reference sequence). V gave up 1 base and J gave up 5 bases, with 17 bases separating them. The CDR3 DNA is TGTGCCAGTAGTATAGTAGGGGGTGCAGTGCTTGAGACCCAGTACTTC. Amino acids: CASSIVGGAVLETQYF.

The chain is built from TRBV28 and TRBJ1-1, with a possible D match to TRBD1 (6 bases). This CDR3 is 15 amino acids long. The germline V and J ends were trimmed by 3 bases and 0 bases, with 11 bases remaining between them. Germline V gene sequence: CDR1 MDHEN, CDR2 SYDVKM. The CDR3 DNA reads as TGTGCCAGCAGTTTCAGGGGTCTGCTGAACACTGAAGCTTTCTTT. Its protein product is CASSFRGLLNTEAFF.

This rearrangement joins TRBV4-2 to TRBJ2-7; TRBD2 agrees at 7 bases. Germline V gene lookup returns CDR1 LGHNA and CDR2 YNFKEQ. The CDR3 is 15 amino acids. Losses at the gene ends were 4 bases for V and 7 bases for J; bases not matched to a gene: 13. This CDR3 reads CASSPNRLASGEQYF. The CDR3 DNA reads TGTGCCAGCAGCCCTAACCGACTAGCTTCGGGAGAGCAGTACTTC.

The sample holds one count of this clone. Here the CDR3 DNA reads TGTGCCAGCAGTTCCCGGGCAGGGGAAGAGACCCAGTACTTC. This translates into CASSSRAGEETQYF. V and J are TRBV6-5 and TRBJ2-5, with D perhaps TRBD1 (6 bases). Germline assignment: CDR1 MNHEY and CDR2 SVGAGI. This CDR3 is 14 amino acids long. Trimming removed 4 bases from V and 3 bases from J, with 12 bases in between.

The V call is TRBV12-2, the J call TRBJ1-5; the DNA was not compared with TRBD1, the D call given in the table. TRBV12-2 is listed as a pseudogene. This CDR3 is built from 14 residues. The chain's CDR3 is CASRNSPIEWPQHF. For the CDR3, the DNA is TGTGCAAGTCGCAACAGCCCCATAGAGTGGCCCCAGCATTTT.

This chain links TRBV6-1 with TRBJ1-2; 7 bases map to TRBD1. Germline CDR1 and CDR2: MNHNS and SASEGT. With V trimmed by 2 bases and J by 7 bases, 13 bases remained unmatched. The CDR3 has 16 residues. CDR3 residues: CASSEHLVEGAFGYTF. Written as DNA, the CDR3 is TGTGCCAGCAGTGAACATCTAGTAGAGGGGGCTTTTGGCTACACCTTC.

Comments on this clone: Additional DNA sequences in this sample encode the identical CDR3. The chain recombines TRBV4-3 with TRBJ2-1, with TRBD1 identical over 7 bases. CDR1 is LGHNA and CDR2 is YSLEER in the germline V gene. The V and J ends lost 0 bases and 4 bases, in that order; junction bases with no gene match: 3. CDR3 size: 15 residues. CDR3 region: CASSQDGTDYNEQFF. As DNA, the CDR3 is TGCGCCAGCAGCCAAGATGGGACAGATTACAATGAGCAGTTCTTC.

This clone was detected a few times. The chain's CDR3 is CASSAGHGEQYF. The CDR3 nucleotides are TGTGCCAGCAGCGCGGGGCATGGCGAGCAGTACTTC. V and J are TRBV9 and TRBJ2-7; D assignment may be TRBD1 or TRBD2 (5 bases each). This CDR3 has 12 residues. Looked up from germline, CDR1 is SGDLS and CDR2 is YYNGEE. The V end lost 3 bases, the J end lost 6 bases, and 10 bases lay between the germline ends.

This rearrangement joins TRBV6-1 to TRBJ1-1; no clear D gene. Looked up from germline, CDR1 is MNHNS and CDR2 is SASEGT. This CDR3 is 16 amino acids long. V shed 4 bases and J shed 0 bases, with 15 bases lying between them. Here the CDR3 reads CASSGRERQLNTEAFF. CDR3 nucleotides: TGTGCCAGCAGTGGGCGCGAACGGCAGTTGAACACTGAAGCTTTCTTT.

The chain couples TRBV19 to TRBJ2-1; TRBD2 matches 8 bases. Germline loops: CDR1 LNHDA, CDR2 SQIVND (reference sequence). V was pared by 2 bases and J by 1 base, with 4 bases of the junction left unmatched. This CDR3 comprises 16 residues. The CDR3: CASSIKQRGSYNEQFF. In DNA form, the CDR3 reads TGTGCCAGTAGTATAAAACAGCGGGGGTCCTACAATGAGCAGTTCTTC.

The chain has TRBV27 and TRBJ2-7; D is uncertain. Germline CDR1 is MNHEY and CDR2 is SMNVEV (reference sequence). V shed 5 bases and J shed 2 bases, with 10 bases lying between them. This CDR3 is built from 13 residues. This chain's CDR3 is CASSPYPTYEQYF. CDR3 nucleotides: TGTGCCAGCAGTCCCTATCCGACCTACGAGCAGTACTTC.